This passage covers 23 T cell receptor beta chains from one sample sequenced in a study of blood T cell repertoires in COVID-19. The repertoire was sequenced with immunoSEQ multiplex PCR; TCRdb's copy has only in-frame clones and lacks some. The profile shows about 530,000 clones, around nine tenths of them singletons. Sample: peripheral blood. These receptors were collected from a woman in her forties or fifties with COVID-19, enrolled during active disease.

Here the CDR3 DNA reads TGTGCCATCGTCGCGGAATCCGGGGAGCTGTTTTTT. It specifies CAIVAESGELFF. The chain links TRBV10-3 to TRBJ2-2; no firm D call. V gave up 8 bases and J gave up 6 bases, with 10 bases separating them. The CDR3 consists of 12 residues. CDR1 is ENHRY and CDR2 is SYGVKD in the germline V gene.

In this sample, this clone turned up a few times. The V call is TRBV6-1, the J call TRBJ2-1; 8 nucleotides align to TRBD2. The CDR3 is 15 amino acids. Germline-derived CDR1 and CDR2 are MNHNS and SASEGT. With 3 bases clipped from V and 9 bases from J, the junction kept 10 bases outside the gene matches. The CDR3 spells CASSEGRGGRGEQFF. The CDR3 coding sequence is TGTGCCAGCAGTGAGGGCCGGGGGGGCCGAGGTGAGCAGTTCTTC.

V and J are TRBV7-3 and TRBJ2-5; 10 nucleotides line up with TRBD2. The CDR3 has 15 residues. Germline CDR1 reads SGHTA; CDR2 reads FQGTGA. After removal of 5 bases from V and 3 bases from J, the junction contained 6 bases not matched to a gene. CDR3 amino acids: CASSLAGTSEETQYF. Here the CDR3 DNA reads TGTGCCAGCAGCCTAGCCGGGACTAGCGAAGAGACCCAGTACTTC.

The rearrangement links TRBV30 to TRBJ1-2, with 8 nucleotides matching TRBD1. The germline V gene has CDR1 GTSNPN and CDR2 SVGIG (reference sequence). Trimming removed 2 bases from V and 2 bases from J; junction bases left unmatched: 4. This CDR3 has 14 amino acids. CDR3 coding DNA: TGTGCCTGGAGTCCAGACAGGGGCAACTATGGCTACACCTTC. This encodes CAWSPDRGNYGYTF.

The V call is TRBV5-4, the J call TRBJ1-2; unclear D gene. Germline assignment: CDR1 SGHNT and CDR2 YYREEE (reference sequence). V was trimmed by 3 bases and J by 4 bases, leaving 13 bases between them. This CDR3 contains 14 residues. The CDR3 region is CASSSRVRAYGYTF. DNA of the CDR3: TGTGCCAGCAGCTCCCGCGTGAGGGCCTATGGCTACACCTTC.

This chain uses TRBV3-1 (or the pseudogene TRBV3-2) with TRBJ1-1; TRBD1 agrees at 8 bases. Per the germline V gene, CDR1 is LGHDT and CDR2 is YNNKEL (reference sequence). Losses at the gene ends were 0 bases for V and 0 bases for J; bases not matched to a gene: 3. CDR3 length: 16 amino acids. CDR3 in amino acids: CASSQEGQALNTEAFF. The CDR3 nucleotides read TGTGCCAGCAGCCAAGAGGGACAGGCGCTGAACACTGAAGCTTTCTTT.

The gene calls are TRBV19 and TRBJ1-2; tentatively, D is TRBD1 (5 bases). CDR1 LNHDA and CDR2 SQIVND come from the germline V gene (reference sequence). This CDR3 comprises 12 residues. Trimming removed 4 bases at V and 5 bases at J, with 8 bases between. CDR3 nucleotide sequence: TGTGCCAGTAGTACAGGGAGGTATGGCTACACCTTC. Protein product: CASSTGRYGYTF. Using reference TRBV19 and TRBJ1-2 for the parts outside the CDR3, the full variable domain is DGGITQSPKYLFRKEGQNVTLSCEQNLNHDAMYWYRQDPGQGLRLIYYSQIVNDFQKGDIAEGYSVSREKKESFPLTVTSAQKNPTAFYLCASSTGRYGYTFGSGTRLTVV.

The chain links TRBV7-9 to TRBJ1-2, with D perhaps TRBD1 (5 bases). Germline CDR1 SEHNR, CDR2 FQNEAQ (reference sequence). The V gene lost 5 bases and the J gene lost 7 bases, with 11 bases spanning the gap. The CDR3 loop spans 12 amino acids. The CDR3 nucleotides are TGTGCCAGCAGCCCTGGGAGGGGTGGCTACACCTTC. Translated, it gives CASSPGRGGYTF.

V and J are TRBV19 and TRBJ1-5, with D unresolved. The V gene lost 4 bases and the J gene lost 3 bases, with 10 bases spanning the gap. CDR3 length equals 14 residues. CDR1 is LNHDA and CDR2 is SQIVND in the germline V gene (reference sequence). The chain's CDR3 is CASSSSGLNQPQHF. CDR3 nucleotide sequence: TGTGCCAGTAGTAGTAGCGGGCTCAATCAGCCCCAGCATTTT. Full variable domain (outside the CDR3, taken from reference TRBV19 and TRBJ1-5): DGGITQSPKYLFRKEGQNVTLSCEQNLNHDAMYWYRQDPGQGLRLIYYSQIVNDFQKGDIAEGYSVSREKKESFPLTVTSAQKNPTAFYLCASSSSGLNQPQHFGDGTRLSIL.

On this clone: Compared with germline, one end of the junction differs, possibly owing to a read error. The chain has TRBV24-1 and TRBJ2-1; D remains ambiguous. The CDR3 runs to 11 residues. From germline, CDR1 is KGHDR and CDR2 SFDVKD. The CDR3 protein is CATSDWSEQFF. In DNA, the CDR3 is TGTGCCACCAGCGATTGGAGTGAGCAGTTCTTC.

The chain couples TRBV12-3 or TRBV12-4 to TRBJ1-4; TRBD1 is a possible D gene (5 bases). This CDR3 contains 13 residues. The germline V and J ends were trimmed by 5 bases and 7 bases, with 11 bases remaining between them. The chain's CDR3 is CASSGEGSEKLFF. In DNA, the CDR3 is TGTGCCAGCAGTGGGGAGGGGTCTGAAAAACTGTTTTTT.

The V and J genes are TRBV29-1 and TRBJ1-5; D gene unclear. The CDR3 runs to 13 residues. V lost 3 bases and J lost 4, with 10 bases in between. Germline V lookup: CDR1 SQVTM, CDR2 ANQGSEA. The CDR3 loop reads CSVDGENNQPQHF. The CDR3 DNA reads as TGCAGCGTTGACGGAGAGAATAATCAGCCCCAGCATTTT.

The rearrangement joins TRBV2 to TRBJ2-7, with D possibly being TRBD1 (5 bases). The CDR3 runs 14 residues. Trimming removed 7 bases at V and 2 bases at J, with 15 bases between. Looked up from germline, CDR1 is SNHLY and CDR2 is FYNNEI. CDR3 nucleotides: TGTGCCAGCACCCCCCGCAGGGTAACCTACGAGCAGTACTTC. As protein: CASTPRRVTYEQYF.

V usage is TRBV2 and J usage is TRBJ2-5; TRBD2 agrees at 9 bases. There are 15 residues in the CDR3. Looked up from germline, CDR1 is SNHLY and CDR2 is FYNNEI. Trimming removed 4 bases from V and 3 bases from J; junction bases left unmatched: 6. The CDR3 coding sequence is TGTGCCAGCAGTGTTGGCGGGGGGGCGGAAGAGACCCAGTACTTC. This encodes CASSVGGGAEETQYF.

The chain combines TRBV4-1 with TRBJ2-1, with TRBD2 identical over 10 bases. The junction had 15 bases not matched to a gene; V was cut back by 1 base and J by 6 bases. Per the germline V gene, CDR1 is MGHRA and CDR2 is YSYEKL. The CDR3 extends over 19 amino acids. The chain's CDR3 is CASSQGGPRLAGATNEQFF. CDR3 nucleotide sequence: TGCGCCAGCAGCCAAGGGGGGCCCCGGCTAGCGGGGGCCACCAATGAGCAGTTCTTC.

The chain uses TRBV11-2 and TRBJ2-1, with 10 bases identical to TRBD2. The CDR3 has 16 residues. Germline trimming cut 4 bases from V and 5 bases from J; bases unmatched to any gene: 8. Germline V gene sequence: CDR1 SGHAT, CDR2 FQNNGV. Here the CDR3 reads CASSSPRSGGDNEQFF. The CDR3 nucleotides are TGTGCCAGCAGCTCTCCCCGCAGCGGGGGGGACAATGAGCAGTTCTTC.

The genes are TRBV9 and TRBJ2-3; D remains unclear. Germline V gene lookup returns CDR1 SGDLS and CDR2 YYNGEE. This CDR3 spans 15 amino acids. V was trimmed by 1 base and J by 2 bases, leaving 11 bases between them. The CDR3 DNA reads TGTGCCAGCAGCGTATCCCCACTATCCACAGATACGCAGTATTTT. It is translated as CASSVSPLSTDTQYF.

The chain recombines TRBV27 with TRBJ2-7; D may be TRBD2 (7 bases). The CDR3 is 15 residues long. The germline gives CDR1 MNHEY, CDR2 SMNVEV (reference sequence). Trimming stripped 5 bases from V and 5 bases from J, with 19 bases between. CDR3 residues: CASSIQGLGGNEQYF. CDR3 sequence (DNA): TGTGCCAGCAGTATACAGGGTCTGGGGGGGAACGAGCAGTACTTC.

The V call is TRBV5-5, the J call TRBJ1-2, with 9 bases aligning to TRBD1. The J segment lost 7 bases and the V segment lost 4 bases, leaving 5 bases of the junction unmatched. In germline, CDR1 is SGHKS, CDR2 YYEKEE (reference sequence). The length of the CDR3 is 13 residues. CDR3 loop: CASSPQGASGYTF. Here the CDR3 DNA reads TGTGCCAGCAGCCCACAGGGGGCTAGTGGCTACACCTTC.

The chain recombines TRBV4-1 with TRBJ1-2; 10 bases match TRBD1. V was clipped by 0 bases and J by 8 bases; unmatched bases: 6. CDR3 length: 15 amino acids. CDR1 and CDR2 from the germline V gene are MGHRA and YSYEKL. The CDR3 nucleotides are TGCGCCAGCAGCCAAGACTGGGGACAGGGGCAAGGCTACACCTTC. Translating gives CASSQDWGQGQGYTF.

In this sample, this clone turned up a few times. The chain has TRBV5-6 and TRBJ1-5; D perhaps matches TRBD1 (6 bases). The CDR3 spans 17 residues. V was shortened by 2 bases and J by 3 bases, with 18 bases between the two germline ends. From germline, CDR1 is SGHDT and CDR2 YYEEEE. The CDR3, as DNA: TGTGCCAGCAGCTTAGGGCCCCAGGGGCATTTCAATCAGCCCCAGCATTTT. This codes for CASSLGPQGHFNQPQHF.

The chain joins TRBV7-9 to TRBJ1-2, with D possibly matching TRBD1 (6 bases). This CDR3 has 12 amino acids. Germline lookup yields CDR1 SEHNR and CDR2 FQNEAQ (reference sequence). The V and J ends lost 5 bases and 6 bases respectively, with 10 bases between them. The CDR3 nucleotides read TGTGCCAGCAGCCTGGGGGCTGATGGCTACACCTTC. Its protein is CASSLGADGYTF.

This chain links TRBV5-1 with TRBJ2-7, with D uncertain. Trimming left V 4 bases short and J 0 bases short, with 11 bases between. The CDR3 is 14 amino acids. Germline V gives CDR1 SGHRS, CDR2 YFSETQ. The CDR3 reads CASSLSTPSYEQYF. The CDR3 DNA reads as TGCGCCAGCAGCCTCTCGACTCCCTCCTACGAGCAGTACTTC.